Below, 9 T cell receptor beta chains from the same sample are listed, as sequenced in a study of CD8 T cells in Susac syndrome (dated by TCRdb to about 2019). Libraries were made using the immunoSEQ multiplex PCR assay. RNA was extracted with the RNeasy kit and roughly 0.5 to 1 ug was reverse transcribed using random hexamers. TCRdb applied fastp at Q25 and MiXCR to the public reads, then kept only in-frame beta chains. Merged by CDR3 protein, the rows form single entries marked with the most common genes and DNA. This sample is represented by 400,000 to 550,000 distinct CDR3 sequences; approximately 85% of them were singletons. Clones ranked in the top ten supply about 0.12% of the sample. Sequenced material: CD8+ T cells from PBMCs. The receptors shown here come from a human donor with multiple sclerosis.

The CDR3 here is CASSLEVLEAGELFF. In DNA form, the CDR3 reads TGCGCCAGCAGCTTGGAGGTACTCGAGGCCGGGGAGCTGTTTTTT. V is TRBV5-1 and J is TRBJ2-2, with D unresolved. V lost 0 bases, J lost 6 bases, and 12 bases lay in between. Germline CDR1 reads SGHRS; CDR2 reads YFSETQ. The CDR3 sequence is 15 residues long. The full variable domain, rest sourced from reference TRBV5-1 and TRBJ2-2, is KAGVTQTPRYLIKTRGQQVTLSCSPISGHRSVSWYQQTPGQGLQFLFEYFSETQRNKGNFPGRFSGRQFSNSRSEMNVSTLELGDSALYLCASSLEVLEAGELFFGEGSRLTVL.

V usage is TRBV12-3 or TRBV12-4 and J usage is TRBJ1-1; D is unclear. The CDR3 is 18 residues long. V shed 5 bases and J shed 0 bases, with 22 bases lying between them. The CDR3 is CASSPNGPGASMNTEAFF. The CDR3 nucleotides read TGTGCCAGCAGTCCGAATGGGCCAGGAGCCTCCATGAACACTGAAGCTTTCTTT.

V is TRBV4-1 and J is TRBJ2-5; TRBD1 might be the D (6 bases). The germline gives CDR1 MGHRA, CDR2 YSYEKL. The length of the CDR3 is 19 residues. V was cut by 1 base and J by 5 bases, with 26 bases left in between. CDR3 region: CASSQGAGGPGASQETQYF. As DNA, the CDR3 is TGCGCCAGCAGCCAAGGAGCTGGCGGGCCAGGGGCGAGTCAGGAGACCCAGTACTTC.

The chain couples TRBV15 to TRBJ2-5, with D possibly being TRBD2 (6 bases). This CDR3 is 16 amino acids long. V lost 0 bases, J lost 4 bases, and 15 bases lay in between. In germline, CDR1 is LNHNV, CDR2 YYDKDF (reference sequence). In nucleotides, the CDR3 is TGTGCCACCAGCAGAGATAAGGAGGGCGGAGGAGAGACCCAGTACTTC. Protein sequence: CATSRDKEGGGETQYF.

This CDR3 reads CASSQNPSSYNEQFF. The DNA for the CDR3 is TGCGCCAGCAGCCAAAATCCTTCTTCCTACAATGAGCAGTTCTTC. This sequence joins TRBV4-1 and TRBJ2-1; D remains ambiguous. The germline V and J ends were trimmed by 2 bases and 1 base, with 9 bases remaining between them. Per the germline V gene, CDR1 is MGHRA and CDR2 is YSYEKL. The CDR3 length is 15 residues.

This clonotype was counted a few times. The genes are TRBV12-3 or TRBV12-4 and TRBJ2-7, with TRBD2 as a possible D gene (6 bases). The V end lost 3 bases, the J end lost 6 bases, and 9 bases lay between the germline ends. CDR3 length equals 12 residues. The CDR3 nucleotides are TGTGCCAGCAGTTTGGGCGGGATCGAGCAGTACTTC. This translates into CASSLGGIEQYF.

J is TRBJ1-1 and V is TRBV4-1, with D possibly being TRBD1 (5 bases). The germline V and J ends were trimmed by 4 bases and 5 bases, with 14 bases remaining between them. CDR3 length: 14 residues. Germline V gene sequence: CDR1 MGHRA, CDR2 YSYEKL. The CDR3 reads CASSPGPMSTEAFF. The CDR3, as DNA: TGCGCCAGCAGCCCGGGACCCATGAGTACTGAAGCTTTCTTT.

This chain joins TRBV29-1 and TRBJ1-2; D gene ambiguous. The CDR3 is 9 amino acids. V was cut by 4 bases and J by 8 bases, with 5 bases left in between. In germline, CDR1 is SQVTM, CDR2 ANQGSEA. The CDR3 region is CSVVQGYTF. CDR3 DNA sequence: TGCAGCGTTGTTCAGGGCTACACCTTC.

This clonotype turned up a few times. The rearrangement joins TRBV14 to TRBJ2-7, with a tentative D call TRBD1 (5 bases). V gave up 1 base and J gave up 2 bases, with 12 bases separating them. Germline lookup yields CDR1 SGHDN and CDR2 FVKESK. CDR3 size: 15 residues. The CDR3 region is CASSQAPQGTYEQYF. The DNA of the CDR3 is TGTGCCAGCAGCCAAGCACCTCAGGGCACCTACGAGCAGTACTTC.